The 26 T cell receptor beta chains in this list originate from one sample, sequenced in a study of blood T cell repertoires in COVID-19. Here immunoSEQ multiplex PCR was the method, and the copy in TCRdb shows in-frame clones only, minus some. The sample includes a few hundred thousand clones, around 80% of them seen just once. The material sequenced was peripheral blood. All receptors derive from a woman older than 75 with active or convalescent COVID-19.

The V call is TRBV15, the J call TRBJ2-5; TRBD1 aligns across 8 bases. This CDR3 has 16 amino acids. Unmatched junction bases numbered 5, after V lost 1 base and J lost 1 base. In germline, CDR1 is LNHNV, CDR2 YYDKDF (reference sequence). CDR3 in amino acids: CATSRGFGTGQETQYF. For the CDR3, the DNA is TGTGCCACCAGCAGAGGGTTTGGGACAGGCCAAGAGACCCAGTACTTC.

The chain links TRBV11-3 to TRBJ2-1; TRBD1 aligns across 8 bases. This CDR3 has 15 amino acids. Germline CDR1 SGHNT, CDR2 YENEEA. V shed 5 bases and J 9 bases; nucleotides not matched to a gene: 12. The CDR3 spells CASSPRTGLGLEQFF. CDR3 in DNA: TGTGCCAGCAGCCCCCGGACAGGGTTGGGTCTTGAGCAGTTCTTC.

The V and J genes are TRBV4-3 and TRBJ2-5, with D possibly TRBD1 on 6 matching bases. The CDR3 runs to 15 residues. V dropped 4 bases and J dropped 0 bases, with 12 bases sitting between them. Germline V gene lookup returns CDR1 LGHNA and CDR2 YSLEER. DNA for the CDR3: TGCGCCAGCAGCCGATCTGGACAGAACCAAGAGACCCAGTACTTC. Translated, it gives CASSRSGQNQETQYF.

The rearrangement uses TRBV9 and TRBJ2-2; the match to TRBD1 covers 10 bases. The ends lost 3 bases at V and 5 bases at J; junction bases unmatched: 4. Germline V CDR1 and CDR2: SGDLS, YYNGEE. The CDR3 covers 15 residues. For the CDR3, the DNA is TGTGCCAGCAGCGACCGGGACAGGGGTACCGGGGAGCTGTTTTTT. Translating it yields CASSDRDRGTGELFF. The full variable domain, rest sourced from reference TRBV9 and TRBJ2-2, is DSGVTQTPKHLITATGQRVTLRCSPRSGDLSVYWYQQSLDQGLQFLIQYYNGEERAKGNILERFSAQQFPDLHSELNLSSLELGDSALYFCASSDRDRGTGELFFGEGSRLTVL.

V and J are TRBV20-1 and TRBJ2-7; 8 positions match TRBD2. The CDR3 runs to 10 residues. The germline gives CDR1 DFQATT, CDR2 SNEGSKA (reference sequence). V shed 6 bases, J shed 7 bases, and the junction held 2 bases outside the gene matches. The CDR3 DNA reads TGCAGTGCAGCGGGGGCAGAGCAGTACTTC. Translation gives CSAAGAEQYF.

There are a few counts of this clone. The chain combines TRBV24-1 with TRBJ2-2, with 7 bases aligning to TRBD1. The V gene end was trimmed by 5 bases and the J gene end by 5 bases; junction bases not matched to a gene: 1. Germline loops: CDR1 KGHDR, CDR2 SFDVKD. CDR3 length: 13 residues. The CDR3 region has the DNA TGTGCCACCAGTGGGACAGGAACCGGGGAGCTGTTTTTT. Protein product: CATSGTGTGELFF.

J is TRBJ1-3 and V is TRBV28, with D perhaps TRBD1 (6 bases). This CDR3 contains 15 residues. Germline loops: CDR1 MDHEN, CDR2 SYDVKM. Between the trimmed V and J ends, which lost 10 bases and 1 base, there was a span of 17 bases. CDR3 nucleotides: TGTGCCACAGGATCACAGGGATCTTCTGGAAACACCATATATTTT. Translation: CATGSQGSSGNTIYF.

This sequence joins TRBV7-9 and TRBJ2-5; TRBD1 matches at 11 bases. This CDR3 has 15 residues. CDR1 and CDR2 from the germline V gene are SEHNR and FQNEAQ (reference sequence). J was trimmed by 5 bases and V by 5 bases; bases with no gene match: 7. The CDR3 reads CASSPGQGAGETQYF. Here the CDR3 DNA reads TGTGCCAGCAGCCCCGGACAGGGGGCAGGGGAGACCCAGTACTTC.

The J gene is TRBJ2-7, the V gene TRBV18; TRBD1 is a possible D gene (6 bases). Germline V gene sequence: CDR1 KGHSH, CDR2 LQKENI. Between the trimmed V and J ends, which lost 4 bases and 5 bases, there was a span of 9 bases. This CDR3 is built from 12 residues. CDR3 coding DNA: TGTGCCAGCTCACAACAGGGTGACGAGCAGTACTTC. It translates to CASSQQGDEQYF.

This clone came up once. The chain combines TRBV18 with TRBJ2-2; no clear D. Germline assignment: CDR1 KGHSH and CDR2 LQKENI. Trimming cost V 3 bases and J 7 bases, with 9 bases left between them. This CDR3 has 13 residues. CDR3 region: CASSPDLYGELFF. The DNA of the CDR3 is TGTGCCAGCTCACCCGACTTATACGGGGAGCTGTTTTTT.

The chain carries TRBV5-1 and TRBJ2-2; D is possibly TRBD1 (6 bases). The V end was cut by 4 bases, the J end by 4 bases, with 23 bases between. The length of the CDR3 is 18 residues. Germline V gene lookup returns CDR1 SGHRS and CDR2 YFSETQ. The CDR3 is CASSPGAQSRGVTGELFF. The CDR3, as DNA: TGCGCCAGCAGCCCCGGGGCCCAGAGCAGGGGAGTCACCGGGGAGCTGTTTTTT.

The chain employs TRBV19 and TRBJ2-3; TRBD2 matches at 8 bases. V was pared by 4 bases and J by 1 base, with 1 base of the junction left unmatched. The CDR3 sequence is 14 residues long. Germline CDR1 and CDR2: LNHDA and SQIVND (reference sequence). The CDR3 DNA reads TGTGCCAGTAGTAAGACTAGCGGCACAGATACGCAGTATTTT. This gives the protein CASSKTSGTDTQYF.

V is TRBV28 and J is TRBJ1-5; D remains unclear. CDR3 size: 16 residues. V lost 5 bases, J lost 1 base, and 15 bases lay in between. CDR1 MDHEN and CDR2 SYDVKM come from the germline V gene. CDR3 nucleotide sequence: TGTGCCAGCAGTCCGATGCGGGGTATGAGCAATCAGCCCCAGCATTTT. It specifies CASSPMRGMSNQPQHF.

The rearrangement links TRBV6-6 to TRBJ2-7; 15 bases agree with TRBD2. Losses at the gene ends were 5 bases for V and 7 bases for J; bases not matched to a gene: 15. Germline V CDR1 and CDR2: MNHNY, SVGAGI (reference sequence). The CDR3 runs 18 residues. In DNA, the CDR3 is TGTGCCAGCAGTCGGGGACTAGCGGGAGGTACTGCTACGGGTGAGCAGTACTTC. This encodes CASSRGLAGGTATGEQYF.

The rearrangement links TRBV5-1 to TRBJ2-5, with TRBD2 matching 12 bases. The length of the CDR3 is 18 residues. J was trimmed by 5 bases and V by 4 bases; bases with no gene match: 15. Germline-derived CDR1 and CDR2 are SGHRS and YFSETQ. CDR3 sequence: CASSRGRTSGELSETQYF. CDR3 sequence (DNA): TGCGCCAGCAGCCGCGGGAGGACTAGCGGGGAATTATCGGAGACCCAGTACTTC.

This clone was found a few times. V is TRBV7-8 and J is TRBJ2-1; TRBD2 might be the D (6 bases). The CDR3 sequence is 15 residues long. The V and J ends lost 4 bases and 0 bases respectively, with 10 bases between them. Germline V lookup: CDR1 SGHVS, CDR2 FQNEAQ. The DNA of the CDR3 is TGTGCCAGCAGCTCGGACGGGAGCTCCTACAATGAGCAGTTCTTC. This translates into CASSSDGSSYNEQFF. Supplemented by reference TRBV7-8 and TRBJ2-1, the full variable domain reads GAGVSQSPRYKVAKRGQDVALRCDPISGHVSLFWYQQALGQGPEFLTYFQNEAQLDKSGLPSDRFFAERPEGSVSTLKIQRTQQEDSAVYLCASSSDGSSYNEQFFGPGTRLTVL.

The rearrangement uses TRBV27 and TRBJ2-3; TRBD2 matches 7 bases. Germline V gene sequence: CDR1 MNHEY, CDR2 SMNVEV (reference sequence). J was trimmed by 9 bases and V by 7 bases; bases with no gene match: 7. The CDR3 is 12 residues long. The CDR3 region is CASTGTTSTQYF. DNA for the CDR3: TGTGCCAGCACAGGGACTACATCGACGCAGTATTTT.

This clone was counted only a few times. This chain joins TRBV25-1 and TRBJ1-6; a weak D match, TRBD1 (6 bases). Trimming removed 4 bases at V and 10 bases at J, with 11 bases between. CDR1 is MGHDK and CDR2 is SYGVNS in the germline V gene. The CDR3 runs 13 residues. CDR3 in DNA: TGTGCCAGCAGTGCGGTCAGGGGCTCACCCCTCCACTTT. Encoded protein: CASSAVRGSPLHF.

Comment on this clone: This same CDR3 is encoded by further DNA sequences in the sample. The rearrangement links TRBV9 to TRBJ2-1; maybe TRBD2 (5 bases). The V gene lost 3 bases and the J gene lost 0 bases, with 7 bases spanning the gap. This CDR3 comprises 14 residues. Germline assignment: CDR1 SGDLS and CDR2 YYNGEE. The CDR3 coding sequence is TGTGCCAGCAGCGCCCGGGACTCCTACAATGAGCAGTTCTTC. This encodes CASSARDSYNEQFF.

V usage is TRBV9 and J usage is TRBJ2-5; 9 positions agree with TRBD2. With 0 bases clipped from V and 1 base from J, the junction kept 4 bases outside the gene matches. This CDR3 has 16 residues. Germline values: CDR1 SGDLS, CDR2 YYNGEE. The CDR3 sequence: CASSVGARGGQETQYF. In DNA form, the CDR3 reads TGTGCCAGCAGCGTAGGAGCGCGGGGGGGCCAAGAGACCCAGTACTTC.

The chain is built from TRBV30 and TRBJ1-2, with D maybe TRBD1 (6 bases). The ends were cut back, 3 bases at V and 5 bases at J, with 16 bases in the middle. CDR1 GTSNPN and CDR2 SVGIG come from the germline V gene (reference sequence). CDR3 length equals 14 residues. The DNA for the CDR3 is TGTGCCTGGAGGATCGGACCAGGGACATATGGCTACACCTTC. It yields the protein CAWRIGPGTYGYTF.

This chain uses TRBV7-2 with TRBJ2-1; 9 positions match TRBD1. Losses at the gene ends were 5 bases for V and 6 bases for J; bases not matched to a gene: 5. Germline lookup yields CDR1 SGHTA and CDR2 FQGNSA. This CDR3 comprises 14 residues. The chain's CDR3 is CASSPRTGVNEQFF. CDR3 sequence (DNA): TGTGCCAGCAGCCCCCGGACAGGGGTCAATGAGCAGTTCTTC. The full variable domain, completed using reference TRBV7-2 and TRBJ2-1, is GAGVSQSPSNKVTEKGKDVELRCDPISGHTALYWYRQSLGQGLEFLIYFQGNSAPDKSGLPSDRFSAERTGGSVSTLTIQRTQQEDSAVYLCASSPRTGVNEQFFGPGTRLTVL.

This chain links TRBV7-9 with TRBJ2-5; maybe TRBD2 (7 bases). CDR1 is SEHNR, CDR2 FQNEAQ, per germline (reference sequence). The CDR3 extends over 16 amino acids. The ends were cut back, 1 base at V and 2 bases at J, with 14 bases in the middle. In nucleotides, the CDR3 is TGTGCCAGCAGCTTAGTGGGGGGGACACCGCAAGAGACCCAGTACTTC. It is translated as CASSLVGGTPQETQYF.

This chain uses TRBV6-2 or TRBV6-3 with TRBJ2-1; no firm D call. CDR3 length equals 14 residues. Trimming took off 6 bases at V and 4 bases at J, with 13 bases between the two ends. The germline V gene has CDR1 MNHEY and CDR2 SVGEGT. CDR3 nucleotides: TGTGCCAGCAGCTTAAATATCCTGTACAATGAGCAGTTCTTC. Protein product: CASSLNILYNEQFF.

This chain connects TRBV6-6 to TRBJ1-5; TRBD1 matches at 8 bases. This CDR3 is 13 amino acids long. Trimming removed 8 bases from V and 1 base from J; junction bases left unmatched: 1. Germline CDR1 reads MNHNY; CDR2 reads SVGAGI (reference sequence). CDR3: CASQGASNQPQHF. CDR3 coding DNA: TGTGCCAGCCAGGGGGCAAGCAATCAGCCCCAGCATTTT.

This chain links TRBV6-5 with TRBJ2-7, with TRBD1 identical over 7 bases. Germline V CDR1 and CDR2: MNHEY, SVGAGI. CDR3 length: 14 amino acids. V shed 6 bases, J shed 2 bases, and the junction held 7 bases outside the gene matches. CDR3 loop: CASRGQPGPYEQYF. As DNA, the CDR3 is TGTGCCAGCAGGGGACAGCCAGGCCCCTACGAGCAGTACTTC.